A single sample gave rise to the 31 T cell receptor beta chains below, sequenced in a study of T cells in Graves' hyperthyroidism and ophthalmopathy. Amplified TCR beta CDR3 regions came from RNA transcripts. The TCR CDR3 was amplified in a first-round RT-PCR using the HTBI primer set. Via MiXCR, TCRdb re-called the multiplex PCR reads, giving one row per CDR3 protein. The table lists more than 450,000 distinct CDR3 sequences, 13% to 15% of them singletons. The material sequenced was blood. These TCRs come from a woman aged 40 to 49 with Graves' hyperthyroidism.

This clonotype was seen at least ten times. The V call is TRBV3-1, the J call TRBJ2-7; 9 nucleotides match TRBD2. The V segment lost 4 bases and the J segment 4 bases; nucleotides outside the gene matches: 5. Germline CDR1 is LGHDT and CDR2 is YNNKEL (reference sequence). This CDR3 contains 14 residues. The DNA of the CDR3 is TGTGCCAGCAGCCCGTCGGGACTAGCTTACGAGCAGTACTTC. Protein: CASSPSGLAYEQYF.

This clonotype showed up many times. CDR3 DNA: TGTGCCAGCAGCTCCTCCCGCAGCGAGCAGTTCTTC. This translates into CASSSSRSEQFF. The gene calls are TRBV6-1 and TRBJ2-1; D not resolved. This CDR3 comprises 12 residues. Germline CDR1 is MNHNS and CDR2 is SASEGT. The V gene lost 6 bases and the J gene lost 10 bases, with 13 bases spanning the gap.

Many counts were recorded for this clonotype. The chain recombines TRBV7-9 with TRBJ2-3; 8 bases line up with TRBD1. J gave up 1 base and V 5 bases, and 11 bases lay outside the gene matches. In germline, CDR1 is SEHNR, CDR2 FQNEAQ (reference sequence). The CDR3 has 17 amino acids. In nucleotides, the CDR3 is TGTGCCAGCAGCCCCCCGGTCGACAGGGGTCGCACAGATACGCAGTATTTT. This translates into CASSPPVDRGRTDTQYF.

The V call is TRBV29-1, the J call TRBJ1-1, with D perhaps TRBD1 (5 bases). With 0 bases removed from V and 4 bases from J, the gap between germline ends came to 12 bases. CDR3 length equals 14 residues. Germline CDR1 is SQVTM and CDR2 is ANQGSEA. CDR3 DNA sequence: TGCAGCGTTGAAGAACTCAGGGCGAGCACTGAAGCTTTCTTT. Encoded protein: CSVEELRASTEAFF. Looking up the rest from reference TRBV29-1 and TRBJ1-1 gives the full variable domain: SAVISQKPSRDICQRGTSLTIQCQVDSQVTMMFWYRQQPGQSLTLIATANQGSEATYESGFVIDKFPISRPNLTFSTLTVSNMSPEDSSIYLCSVEELRASTEAFFGQGTRLTVV.

A few counts support this clonotype. CDR3 nucleotide sequence: TGTGCCAGCACACGGGCGCGGACAGGGGATTCACCCCTCCACTTT. As protein: CASTRARTGDSPLHF. The genes are TRBV28 and TRBJ1-6, with 9 positions matching TRBD1. V lost 7 bases, J lost 8 bases, and 9 bases stayed unmatched. Germline values: CDR1 MDHEN, CDR2 SYDVKM. The length of the CDR3 is 15 residues.

The J gene is TRBJ2-1, the V gene TRBV7-9, with 8 positions matching TRBD2. Germline assignment: CDR1 SEHNR and CDR2 FQNEAQ (reference sequence). The CDR3 runs to 15 residues. V was pared by 2 bases and J by 9 bases, with 9 bases of the junction left unmatched. CDR3 in amino acids: CASSLKAGAWGEQFF. The DNA for the CDR3 is TGTGCCAGCAGCTTAAAAGCGGGAGCGTGGGGTGAGCAGTTCTTC. The complete variable domain, with remaining parts taken from reference TRBV7-9 and TRBJ2-1, reads DTGVSQNPRHKITKRGQNVTFRCDPISEHNRLYWYRQTLGQGPEFLTYFQNEAQLEKSRLLSDRFSAERPKGSFSTLEIQRTEQGDSAMYLCASSLKAGAWGEQFFGPGTRLTVL.

CDR3 amino acids: CATSRENGNQPQHF. DNA of the CDR3: TGTGCCACCAGCAGAGAAAATGGCAATCAGCCCCAGCATTTT. The chain recombines TRBV15 with TRBJ1-5; D is uncertain. Germline V gene data show CDR1 as LNHNV and CDR2 as YYDKDF (reference sequence). Trimming removed 0 bases at V and 2 bases at J, with 5 bases between. The CDR3 has 14 residues.

This clonotype was recorded at least ten times. V and J are TRBV6-1 and TRBJ2-7; either TRBD1 or TRBD2 may fit D (5 bases each). V was clipped by 6 bases and J by 2 bases, with 23 bases between them. CDR1 is MNHNS and CDR2 is SASEGT in the germline V gene. The CDR3 loop spans 17 amino acids. CDR3 in DNA: TGTGCCAGCAGGGCCCCTACCCTGGGACCGAAAACCTACGAGCAGTACTTC. It codes for CASRAPTLGPKTYEQYF.

This clonotype was detected many times. J is TRBJ1-1 and V is TRBV2; 8 nucleotides align to TRBD1. V trimming: 5 bases; J trimming: 5 bases; junction bases outside the gene matches: 7. The CDR3 length is 14 residues. Germline V gene data show CDR1 as SNHLY and CDR2 as FYNNEI. The CDR3 DNA sequence: TGTGCCAGCAGTTTTGGACAGGGAGGAACTGAAGCTTTCTTT. This gives the protein CASSFGQGGTEAFF.

The sample holds many counts of this clonotype. V gene TRBV7-2 combines with J gene TRBJ2-7; D uncertain. Germline V gene data show CDR1 as SGHTA and CDR2 as FQGNSA. The V and J ends lost 5 bases and 4 bases respectively, with 6 bases between them. The CDR3 is made up of 11 amino acids. CDR3 in amino acids: CASSNKYEQYF. The CDR3 DNA follows: TGTGCCAGCAGCAACAAGTACGAGCAGTACTTC.

In regard to this clonotype: One junction end disagrees with the germline gene, perhaps due to a read error. The chain is built from TRBV7-9 and TRBJ1-6; 10 nucleotides align to TRBD1. This CDR3 contains 15 residues. From germline, CDR1 is SEHNR and CDR2 FQNEAQ (reference sequence). The CDR3 reads CAGSGDRGFGSPLHF. The CDR3 DNA follows: TGTGCCGGCAGCGGGGACAGGGGATTTGGTTCACCCCTCCACTTT.

This clonotype was detected many times. The CDR3 protein is CASSLGVAGGNEQFF. CDR3 bases: TGCGCCAGCAGCTTGGGGGTAGCGGGAGGGAATGAGCAGTTCTTC. This chain connects TRBV5-1 to TRBJ2-1, with 11 nucleotides matching TRBD2. This CDR3 contains 15 residues. Germline lookup yields CDR1 SGHRS and CDR2 YFSETQ. V gave up 0 bases and J gave up 7 bases; unmatched junction bases: 3.

This clonotype appeared many times. J is TRBJ2-1 and V is TRBV27; 9 bases are shared with TRBD1. The CDR3 sequence is 15 residues long. With 6 bases clipped from V and 1 base from J, the junction kept 4 bases outside the gene matches. Germline V gene lookup returns CDR1 MNHEY and CDR2 SMNVEV (reference sequence). CDR3 sequence reads: CASRDGTGSYNEQFF. In DNA form, the CDR3 reads TGTGCCAGCAGGGATGGGACAGGGTCCTACAATGAGCAGTTCTTC.

The sample holds many counts of this clonotype. This chain links TRBV4-2 with TRBJ2-7, with 7 bases that match TRBD2. The CDR3 extends over 15 amino acids. The germline V gene has CDR1 LGHNA and CDR2 YNFKEQ. V dropped 1 base and J dropped 7; count of bases not matched to a gene: 10. The CDR3 nucleotides read TGTGCCAGCAGCCAAGGAAGCGGGGCCAAGGAAGAGCAGTACTTC. This translates into CASSQGSGAKEEQYF.

V is TRBV20-1 and J is TRBJ2-1; 7 positions agree with TRBD2. From germline, CDR1 is DFQATT and CDR2 SNEGSKA (reference sequence). J lost 9 bases, V lost 3 bases, and 14 bases had no gene match. CDR3 length: 15 residues. The CDR3: CSASGGNQLLSEQFF. CDR3 coding DNA: TGCAGTGCTAGCGGGGGGAATCAGCTGTTGAGTGAGCAGTTCTTC.

V gene TRBV25-1 combines with J gene TRBJ2-7; no clear D gene. Looked up from germline, CDR1 is MGHDK and CDR2 is SYGVNS. V lost 1 base and J lost 2, with 9 bases in between. The CDR3 totals 14 residues. Here the CDR3 reads CASSECRCAYEQYF. The CDR3 bases are TGTGCCAGCAGTGAATGTCGGTGTGCCTACGAGCAGTACTTC.

This clonotype was counted ten times or more. V and J are TRBV2 and TRBJ2-2; D is perhaps TRBD1 (6 bases). Germline V gene lookup returns CDR1 SNHLY and CDR2 FYNNEI. V lost 9 bases and J lost 1, with 12 bases in between. The CDR3 is 14 amino acids. CDR3 protein: CARTGIGNTGELFF. The CDR3 DNA sequence: TGTGCCAGGACAGGCATCGGGAACACCGGGGAGCTGTTTTTT.

This clonotype has a count of ten or more. This chain joins TRBV28 and TRBJ2-7; D is perhaps TRBD2 (6 bases). Trimming took 7 bases from V and 0 from J, leaving 13 bases between them. CDR3 length equals 14 residues. Germline V gene sequence: CDR1 MDHEN, CDR2 SYDVKM. In DNA, the CDR3 is TGTGCCAGCACGCGGGACCAATCCTCCTACGAGCAGTACTTC. Translating it yields CASTRDQSSYEQYF.

This clonotype was observed many times. The chain employs TRBV5-1 and TRBJ2-2; no firm D call. Trimming shortened V by 3 bases and J by 1 base, and 7 bases separated the two germline ends. Germline CDR1 reads SGHRS; CDR2 reads YFSETQ. The CDR3 totals 14 residues. The CDR3 spells CASSYERNTGELFF. CDR3 coding DNA: TGCGCCAGCAGCTATGAGAGGAACACCGGGGAGCTGTTTTTT.

The table lists this clonotype with many counts. V usage is TRBV20-1 and J usage is TRBJ2-5; 13 bases are shared with TRBD2. V was clipped by 3 bases and J by 5 bases; unmatched bases: 18. Per the germline V gene, CDR1 is DFQATT and CDR2 is SNEGSKA (reference sequence). The CDR3 covers 19 residues. The CDR3: CSARGFSTSGRALGETQYF. The CDR3 DNA is TGCAGTGCTAGGGGGTTCTCTACTAGCGGGAGGGCGTTAGGGGAGACCCAGTACTTC.

This clonotype showed up many times. The V call is TRBV2, the J call TRBJ1-2; tentative D call: TRBD1 (6 bases). The length of the CDR3 is 15 residues. Trimming took 6 bases from V and 0 from J, leaving 14 bases between them. Germline CDR1 is SNHLY and CDR2 is FYNNEI. Written as DNA, the CDR3 is TGTGCCAGCAGCCCTAATACAGGGTCTAACTATGGCTACACCTTC. This gives the protein CASSPNTGSNYGYTF.

Here the CDR3 reads CASSSLFSSGREDTQYF. As DNA, the CDR3 is TGTGCCAGCAGCTCTCTGTTCTCTAGCGGGAGGGAAGATACGCAGTATTTT. The chain recombines TRBV3-1 with TRBJ2-3, with 12 bases matching TRBD2. The CDR3 is made up of 17 amino acids. The J segment lost 5 bases and the V segment lost 5 bases, leaving 11 bases of the junction unmatched. The V gene's germline CDR1 is LGHDT and CDR2 YNNKEL (reference sequence).

In this sample, this clonotype turned up many times. CDR3 protein: CASSLPNTEAFF. The CDR3 coding sequence is TGTGCCAGCAGCCTACCAAACACTGAAGCTTTCTTT. This rearrangement joins TRBV13 to TRBJ1-1; D gene unclear. Germline CDR1 and CDR2: PRHDT and FYEKMQ (reference sequence). The CDR3 sequence is 12 residues long. V was clipped by 5 bases and J by 2 bases, with 6 bases between them.

This clonotype was picked up one time. An end of the junction does not agree with germline; a read error may underlie this. The rearrangement uses TRBV7-2 and TRBJ2-1; 9 bases agree with TRBD2. This CDR3 contains 15 residues. From germline, CDR1 is SGHTA and CDR2 FQGNSA. DNA of the CDR3: TGTGCCTGCAGCGTTAGCGGGAGCTCCTACAATGAGCAGTTCTTC. This encodes CACSVSGSSYNEQFF.

This clonotype was detected a few times. V and J are TRBV28 and TRBJ1-3, with D possibly matching TRBD1 (5 bases). The V and J ends lost 6 bases and 2 bases respectively, with 17 bases between them. The CDR3 runs to 16 residues. From germline, CDR1 is MDHEN and CDR2 SYDVKM. The CDR3 sequence: CASSPIRTTPGNTIYF. The CDR3 nucleotides read TGTGCCAGCAGCCCCATCCGGACAACTCCTGGAAACACCATATATTTT.

In regard to this clonotype: Given a much more abundant clone one base away, this may be a read error. The chain links TRBV12-3 or TRBV12-4 to TRBJ2-1; 9 positions match TRBD2. The J segment lost 8 bases and the V segment lost 4 bases, leaving 15 bases of the junction unmatched. This CDR3 is built from 17 residues. The CDR3 region is CASSSLGSSGMRYEQFF. In nucleotides, the CDR3 is TGTGCCAGCAGTTCCCTAGGCTCTAGCGGGATGAGGTATGAGCAGTTCTTC.

The chain employs TRBV9 and TRBJ2-7, with D possibly TRBD2 on 6 matching bases. Trimming removed 4 bases from V and 0 bases from J, with 17 bases in between. Germline assignment: CDR1 SGDLS and CDR2 YYNGEE. This CDR3 comprises 16 residues. CDR3 residues: CASSPQAGFSSYEQYF. CDR3 DNA: TGTGCCAGCAGCCCACAGGCGGGATTCTCCTCCTACGAGCAGTACTTC.

In nucleotides, the CDR3 is TGTGCCAGCAGGTTTTTTCAGGCCGGGACCTACGAGCAGTACTTC. Its translation: CASRFFQAGTYEQYF. The J gene is TRBJ2-7, the V gene TRBV28, with D perhaps TRBD2 (5 bases). V was trimmed by 6 bases and J by 2 bases, leaving 17 bases between them. This CDR3 has 15 residues. CDR1 and CDR2 (germline): MDHEN, SYDVKM. The full variable domain, rest sourced from reference TRBV28 and TRBJ2-7, is DVKVTQSSRYLVKRTGEKVFLECVQDMDHENMFWYRQDPGLGLRLIYFSYDVKMKEKGDIPEGYSVSREKKERFSLILESASTNQTSMYLCASRFFQAGTYEQYFGPGTRLTVT.

The chain links TRBV19 to TRBJ1-1; a weak D match, TRBD1 (6 bases). The V and J ends lost 4 bases and 0 bases respectively, with 15 bases between them. CDR1 is LNHDA and CDR2 is SQIVND in the germline V gene (reference sequence). The length of the CDR3 is 16 residues. The CDR3 bases are TGTGCCAGTAGTAGAACAGGACAGCGGATGAACACTGAAGCTTTCTTT. This translates into CASSRTGQRMNTEAFF.

The rearrangement uses TRBV4-2 and TRBJ2-7; unclear D gene. Germline loops: CDR1 LGHNA, CDR2 YNFKEQ. The CDR3 contains 13 residues. The V and J ends lost 3 bases and 10 bases respectively, with 16 bases between them. CDR3 sequence: CASSQEAGLRQYF. The CDR3 region has the DNA TGTGCCAGCAGCCAGGAAGCCGGTTTGAGACAGTACTTC.

There are a few counts of this clonotype. The CDR3 DNA sequence: TGTGCCAGCGTTAGAATTGACACCGGGGAGCTGTTTTTT. Translating it yields CASVRIDTGELFF. The V gene is TRBV6-9, the J gene TRBJ2-2; no firm D call. CDR1 and CDR2 from the germline V gene are MNHGY and SVAAGI. The germline V and J ends were trimmed by 8 bases and 3 bases, with 10 bases remaining between them. The CDR3 is made up of 13 amino acids.